Listed below are T cell receptor beta chains from one sample, sequenced in a study of CD8+ T cells in alopecia areata. The repertoire was sequenced with immunoSEQ multiplex PCR; TCRdb's copy has only in-frame clones and lacks some. The sample gives a few hundred thousand clones, around two thirds of which show up once; 1.2% is in the top ten. This material consisted of CD4+ T cells sorted from blood, taken at week 0. These receptors were obtained from a human donor with alopecia areata. Each CDR3 is given with its conserved first and last residue. A D gene is named only where the DNA matches it firmly. Clone size is stated in some rows and not others, as once, few, many or a class when expanded.

clone_size j_call d_call v_call cdr3_nt cdr3_aa
once TRBJ2-2 NA TRBV29-1 TGCAGCGTCATAGTGGGTCGGACCGGGGAGCTGTTTTTT CSVIVGRTGELFF
NA TRBJ2-3 NA TRBV30 TGTGCCTGGATCGGTACGGGGAAAGATACGCAGTATTTT CAWIGTGKDTQYF
once TRBJ2-3 TRBD1 TRBV2 TGTGCCAGCGAGGAGACAGGGGGAGATACGCAGTATTTT CASEETGGDTQYF
NA TRBJ1-1 NA TRBV29-1 TGCAGCGTTGGGTGGAGGGTCGGGAACACTGAAGCTTTCTTT CSVGWRVGNTEAFF
NA TRBJ2-5 NA TRBV29-1 TGCAGCGCTGGGGGGGCCCCGGGTGAGACCCAGTACTTC CSAGGAPGETQYF
NA TRBJ1-4 TRBD1 TRBV5-1 TGCGCCAGCAGTCGACCCGGACAGGGCCGTGAAAAACTGTTTTTT CASSRPGQGREKLFF
NA TRBJ1-2 NA TRBV4-3 TGCGCCAGCAGCCATGAAATTAGACCGCAAGTTTACTATGGCTACACCTTC CASSHEIRPQVYYGYTF
NA TRBJ2-5 TRBD1 TRBV5-1 TGCGCCAGCAGCCCATTCTTAAGACAGGGCCAAGAGACCCAGTACTTC CASSPFLRQGQETQYF
NA TRBJ2-5 NA TRBV5-4 TGTGCCAGCAGCCGGGAGGGGGCTGGAGAGACCCAGTACTTC CASSREGAGETQYF
NA TRBJ2-7 NA TRBV29-1 TGCAGCGTTGGGGACTCCTACGAGCAGTACTTC CSVGDSYEQYF
few TRBJ1-1 NA TRBV5-4 TGTGCCAGCAGCTTGAAAGGGATCCGCACTGAAGCTTTCTTT CASSLKGIRTEAFF
NA TRBJ1-2 NA TRBV25-1 TGTGCCAGCTCCTCCACGGTGGCAGGCTACACCTTC CASSSTVAGYTF
NA TRBJ2-3 TRBD2 TRBV9 TGTGCCAGCAGCGTAGAGATAGCGGGTTTATCGGATACGCAGTATTTT CASSVEIAGLSDTQYF
NA TRBJ2-2 TRBD2 TRBV30 TGTGCCTGGAGTATCCTAGCGGGGACCGGGGAGCTGTTTTTT CAWSILAGTGELFF
NA TRBJ1-6 NA TRBV5-6 TGTGCCAGCAGCTTGGTCGACAGCTATAATTCACCCCTCCACTTT CASSLVDSYNSPLHF
NA TRBJ1-2 NA TRBV30 TGTGCCTGGAGTGTGGAGTCGGGGAAGGTCTATGGCTACACCTTC CAWSVESGKVYGYTF
NA TRBJ1-2 NA TRBV30 TGTGCCTGGAGCCCCCCAGGGTGGGGGTTCGGCTATGGCTACACCTTC CAWSPPGWGFGYGYTF
NA TRBJ2-3 NA TRBV14 TGTGCCAGCAGCCAAGCCGTCTCTACCAGAAACACAGATACGCAGTATTTT CASSQAVSTRNTDTQYF